These 15 T cell receptor beta chains were sequenced from one sample in a study of cytomegalovirus exposure and HLA in healthy donors. Use of 60 Vbeta and 13 Jbeta primers characterized the PCR. The method was immunoSEQ multiplex PCR; TCRdb's version includes in-frame clones alone and lacks a portion of them. The data show roughly 100,000 clones, 65% to 75% seen once. The sequencing sample was made of PBMCs. The receptors here all came from a female donor in good health and CMV-seronegative.

V is TRBV6-5 and J is TRBJ2-7; 10 bases map to TRBD1. Losses at the gene ends were 0 bases for V and 2 bases for J; bases not matched to a gene: 4. This CDR3 has 16 residues. Germline V gives CDR1 MNHEY, CDR2 SVGAGI. The CDR3 protein is CASSYSTGTGAYEQYF. CDR3 in DNA: TGTGCCAGCAGTTACTCGACGGGGACAGGGGCCTACGAGCAGTACTTC.

This chain joins TRBV2 and TRBJ2-1; the match to TRBD2 covers 9 bases. Germline V gene data show CDR1 as SNHLY and CDR2 as FYNNEI. V gave up 5 bases and J gave up 4 bases; unmatched junction bases: 12. The CDR3 extends over 17 amino acids. CDR3 sequence (DNA): TGTGCCAGCAGTTTTAGCGGGAGTAGAGGTGGTTACAATGAGCAGTTCTTC. It translates to CASSFSGSRGGYNEQFF.

This chain links TRBV6-4 with TRBJ2-3; 7 nucleotides line up with TRBD2. Germline trimming cut 0 bases from V and 6 bases from J; bases unmatched to any gene: 6. Germline V gives CDR1 MRHNA, CDR2 SNTAGT. This CDR3 has 15 residues. The CDR3 DNA sequence: TGTGCCAGCAGTGACTCAACGGGAGGCCCCGATACGCAGTATTTT. Protein: CASSDSTGGPDTQYF.

This chain connects TRBV11-1 to TRBJ2-7; the D gene is possibly TRBD2 (5 bases). Germline CDR1 is SGHAT and CDR2 is FQDESV (reference sequence). V gave up 1 base and J gave up 6 bases, with 16 bases separating them. The CDR3 has 15 amino acids. The CDR3 DNA sequence: TGTGCCAGCAGCTTAGTCCGAGGAGGTGGGGTCGAGCAGTACTTC. This sequence encodes CASSLVRGGGVEQYF. Combining the CDR3 with reference TRBV11-1 and TRBJ2-7 gives the whole variable domain EAEVAQSPRYKITEKSQAVAFWCDPISGHATLYWYRQILGQGPELLVQFQDESVVDDSQLPKDRFSAERLKGVDSTLKIQPAELGDSAMYLCASSLVRGGGVEQYFGPGTRLTVT.

The J gene is TRBJ2-1, the V gene TRBV19; 11 bases line up with TRBD2. In germline, CDR1 is LNHDA, CDR2 SQIVND (reference sequence). V lost 3 bases and J lost 7; bases outside the gene matches: 8. CDR3 length equals 16 residues. The DNA for the CDR3 is TGTGCCAGTAGTATGGTAGCGGGAGGGCCTGGTAATGAGCAGTTCTTC. Its translation is CASSMVAGGPGNEQFF. The whole variable domain, remainder taken from reference TRBV19 and TRBJ2-1, is DGGITQSPKYLFRKEGQNVTLSCEQNLNHDAMYWYRQDPGQGLRLIYYSQIVNDFQKGDIAEGYSVSREKKESFPLTVTSAQKNPTAFYLCASSMVAGGPGNEQFFGPGTRLTVL.

The chain uses TRBV7-2 and TRBJ1-1; the D gene is possibly TRBD1 (5 bases). Germline-derived CDR1 and CDR2 are SGHTA and FQGNSA. CDR3 length equals 12 residues. Trimming stripped 5 bases from V and 10 bases from J, with 14 bases between. Here the CDR3 reads CASSPRVFGAFF. CDR3 coding DNA: TGTGCCAGCAGCCCCAGGGTGTTTGGAGCTTTCTTT.

V gene TRBV27 combines with J gene TRBJ1-1; D call uncertain. The V gene's germline CDR1 is MNHEY and CDR2 SMNVEV (reference sequence). V lost 6 bases to trimming and J lost 1 base, with 9 bases between them. The CDR3 is 13 residues long. The CDR3: CASSPGPNTEAFF. The CDR3 DNA follows: TGTGCCAGCAGCCCTGGCCCGAACACTGAAGCTTTCTTT.

The chain recombines TRBV29-1 with TRBJ2-1; 10 bases match TRBD1. The CDR3 has 14 amino acids. CDR1 is SQVTM, CDR2 ANQGSEA, per germline. Trimming removed 1 base from V and 4 bases from J; junction bases left unmatched: 1. In DNA, the CDR3 is TGCAGCGTTGAAGGGGGACAGGGGTACAATGAGCAGTTCTTC. It is translated as CSVEGGQGYNEQFF.

This clone was recorded a few times. The CDR3 DNA follows: TGTGCCAGCAGCCATGCGGACAGGGGTTACCAGCCCCAGCATTTT. Protein: CASSHADRGYQPQHF. The chain carries TRBV4-2 and TRBJ1-5; 9 nucleotides agree with TRBD1. V lost 3 bases and J lost 7; bases outside the gene matches: 7. The CDR3 is 15 residues long. CDR1 and CDR2 (germline): LGHNA, YNFKEQ.

The J gene is TRBJ2-3, the V gene TRBV18; TRBD2 agrees at 8 bases. The CDR3 spans 15 residues. Trimming cost V 3 bases and J 5 bases; bases outside gene matches: 7. In germline, CDR1 is KGHSH, CDR2 LQKENI. The CDR3 spells CASSPGREVGDTQYF. The CDR3 bases are TGTGCCAGCTCACCCGGGCGGGAGGTAGGAGATACGCAGTATTTT.

The V and J genes are TRBV5-1 and TRBJ1-4; TRBD1 matches 7 bases. V shed 0 bases, J shed 10 bases, and the junction held 6 bases outside the gene matches. Germline CDR1 is SGHRS and CDR2 is YFSETQ. CDR3 size: 14 residues. CDR3 nucleotide sequence: TGCGCCAGCAGCTTGGGGACAGGTTCTGGAAAACTGTTTTTT. Its translation: CASSLGTGSGKLFF.

This chain connects TRBV10-3 to TRBJ1-2; 9 nucleotides agree with TRBD1. V gave up 0 bases and J gave up 0 bases; unmatched junction bases: 11. The CDR3 has 19 amino acids. Per the germline V gene, CDR1 is ENHRY and CDR2 is SYGVKD. CDR3 protein: CAISESITSGQGTNYGYTF. DNA of the CDR3: TGTGCCATCAGTGAGTCCATAACTTCGGGACAGGGAACTAACTATGGCTACACCTTC.

The V call is TRBV7-3, the J call TRBJ2-3, with 10 bases identical to TRBD2. The V gene end was trimmed by 4 bases and the J gene end by 0 bases; junction bases not matched to a gene: 1. CDR1 SGHTA and CDR2 FQGTGA come from the germline V gene. This CDR3 spans 15 amino acids. The CDR3 spells CASSWTSGSTDTQYF. CDR3 sequence (DNA): TGTGCCAGCAGCTGGACTAGCGGTAGCACAGATACGCAGTATTTT.

The chain couples TRBV28 to TRBJ2-7; TRBD1 is a possible D gene (5 bases). The V and J ends lost 4 bases and 0 bases respectively, with 10 bases between them. The CDR3 covers 14 residues. Germline-derived CDR1 and CDR2 are MDHEN and SYDVKM. The CDR3 sequence is CASSSRANSYEQYF. The DNA of the CDR3 is TGTGCCAGCAGTTCCAGGGCCAACTCCTACGAGCAGTACTTC.

This clone has more than one count but fewer than ten. The V call is TRBV7-3, the J call TRBJ2-1; TRBD2 agrees at 11 bases. The germline V gene has CDR1 SGHTA and CDR2 FQGTGA. CDR3 length equals 20 residues. J was trimmed by 2 bases and V by 6 bases; bases with no gene match: 18. The CDR3 sequence: CASRSPRRTSGSGAYNEQFF. Here the CDR3 DNA reads TGTGCCAGCAGATCACCCAGAAGGACTAGCGGGTCGGGGGCCTACAATGAGCAGTTCTTC.